Listed below are T cell receptor beta chains from one sample, sequenced in a study of blood T cell repertoires in COVID-19. Generated by immunoSEQ multiplex PCR, the TCRdb table keeps only in-frame clones and is missing some. Of fewer than 65,000 clones in the sample, approximately 83% are singletons; the top ten hold about 9.4%. Sample: peripheral blood. These receptors were obtained from a man aged 25-45 years with COVID-19, enrolled during active disease. CDR3s include the opening cysteine and the closing phenylalanine or tryptophan. D genes are given only for firm matches. Rows give clone size only sometimes, using once, few, many, or a class for an expanded clone.

TGTGCCAGCAGTGAGGGGGCAGGGGACCATTTAATTAAAGGCTACACCTTC	CASSEGAGDHLIKGYTF	TRBV2	.	.	17	TRBJ1-2
TGCGCCAGCAGCTTGGATGGGGACAGGGGCAATGGCTACACCTTC	CASSLDGDRGNGYTF	TRBV5-1	TRBD1	.	15	TRBJ1-2
TGTGCCAGCAGTTCGGACAGGACCAGCTACAATGAGCAGTTCTTC	CASSSDRTSYNEQFF	TRBV28	TRBD1	.	15	TRBJ2-1
TGTGCCAGCAGCTTGAGGGTTGGTGAAAAACTGTTTTTT	CASSLRVGEKLFF	TRBV11-2	.	.	13	TRBJ1-4
TGTGCCAGCAGCCCAAGGGGCGCAGGGGTGCACGAGCAGTACTTC	CASSPRGAGVHEQYF	TRBV28	.	.	15	TRBJ2-7
TGTGCCAGCAGCTCCCGGTCCGTTGGCTACACCTTC	CASSSRSVGYTF	TRBV7-9	.	once	12	TRBJ1-2
TGTGCCAGCTGTGGGACTAGCGGAGCCTACGAGCAGTACTTC	CASCGTSGAYEQYF	TRBV5-5	TRBD2	.	14	TRBJ2-7
TGTGCCAGCAGCGGGATCAATAGCGGGAGGGCCTGGAATGAGCAGTTCTTC	CASSGINSGRAWNEQFF	TRBV9	TRBD2	.	17	TRBJ2-1
TGTGCCAGCAGCTCCGGACAGGGCTCAGGGATCGGGGCACTAGAGCAGTTCTTC	CASSSGQGSGIGALEQFF	TRBV7-9	TRBD1	.	18	TRBJ2-1
TGCGCCAGCAGCGGCTCGACAGGGTATGCAGATACGCAGTATTTT	CASSGSTGYADTQYF	TRBV5-1	TRBD1	.	15	TRBJ2-3
TGCGCCAGCAGCTTGTACTCTGGGGCCAACGTCCTGACTTTC	CASSLYSGANVLTF	TRBV5-1	.	.	14	TRBJ2-6
TGTGCCAGCAGCGCCCGGGGGACTAGCTCCTACGAGCAGTACTTC	CASSARGTSSYEQYF	TRBV9	TRBD2	.	15	TRBJ2-7
TGTGCCAGCAGTCTAGGAGGGCAAGGGTCACCCCTCCACTTT	CASSLGGQGSPLHF	TRBV28	.	.	14	TRBJ1-6
TGTGCCAGCTCACCGTCGATGACTACAGGGTATGGCTACACCTTC	CASSPSMTTGYGYTF	TRBV18	.	few	15	TRBJ1-2
TGTGCCAGCAGTGAAGCGGCCACCTACGAGCAGTACTTC	CASSEAATYEQYF	TRBV6-1	.	.	13	TRBJ2-7
TGTGCCAGCTCACCAGCGGACAGTAGCAATCAGCCCCAGCATTTT	CASSPADSSNQPQHF	TRBV18	.	.	15	TRBJ1-5
TGTGCCAGCAGCCAAGAAGCGGTCCGGGACAATGAGCAGTTCTTC	CASSQEAVRDNEQFF	TRBV4-2	.	.	15	TRBJ2-1
TGTGCCAGCAGCTTCAGCGGGGGGGCCGGCGGCTACACCTTC	CASSFSGGAGGYTF	TRBV11-2	.	few	14	TRBJ1-2
TGTGCCAGCAGCTTAGACGAGGGGGATAGCACAGATACGCAGTATTTT	CASSLDEGDSTDTQYF	TRBV7-2	.	.	16	TRBJ2-3
TGTGCCAGTAGTATAGACCCCTTTTCGCCCCGGACAGGGGAGCCCCAGCATTTT	CASSIDPFSPRTGEPQHF	TRBV19	TRBD1	.	18	TRBJ1-5
TGTGCCATCAGCGGAGGGGGGACAGTGAACACTGAAGCTTTCTTT	CAISGGGTVNTEAFF	TRBV10-3	TRBD1	.	15	TRBJ1-1
TGTGCCAGCGGGAGGGAGAAAGCTTTCTTT	CASGREKAFF	TRBV6-5	.	.	10	TRBJ1-1
TGTGCCAGCAGCTCTAGCGGGAGGGGCTACAATGAGCAGTTCTTC	CASSSSGRGYNEQFF	TRBV7-6	TRBD2	.	15	TRBJ2-1
TGTGCCAGCAGCGCCCGGGACTCCCAAATCAATGAGCAGTTCTTC	CASSARDSQINEQFF	TRBV9	.	few	15	TRBJ2-1
TGTGCCAGCTCACCAACGAGAGCGGGAGACCTCACAGATACGCAGTATTTT	CASSPTRAGDLTDTQYF	TRBV18	TRBD2	.	17	TRBJ2-3
TGTGCCAGCAGCCCTATTGCCTATGGGCCGGTAAACACTGAAGCTTTCTTT	CASSPIAYGPVNTEAFF	TRBV9	.	.	17	TRBJ1-1
TGTGCCAGCAGCGTAGATTGGACAGAAGGTCAGCCCCAGCATTTT	CASSVDWTEGQPQHF	TRBV9	.	.	15	TRBJ1-5
TGTGCCAGCAGTCCTTCGGCTAGCGGGAGAGAAGAGACCCAGTACTTC	CASSPSASGREETQYF	TRBV11-3	TRBD2	.	16	TRBJ2-5
TGTGCCAGTACCCTGGGGGGAGAATCTTCCAAAAACATTCAGTACTTC	CASTLGGESSKNIQYF	TRBV19	.	.	16	TRBJ2-4
TGTGCCAGCAGCTCTAGCGGGAGGGCCGGAGAGACCCAGTACTTC	CASSSSGRAGETQYF	TRBV5-8	TRBD2	.	15	TRBJ2-5
TGTGCCAGCAGCGTAGAAGGACTCAGCTCCTACAATGAGCAGTTCTTC	CASSVEGLSSYNEQFF	TRBV9	.	.	16	TRBJ2-1
TGTGCCAGCGATAATACAGGTTCGGTTGAGACCCAGTACTTC	CASDNTGSVETQYF	TRBV28	.	.	14	TRBJ2-5
TGTGCCAGCAGCTTTCACTCTTATCGGACAGGGGGTGTTAGATACGAGCAGTACTTC	CASSFHSYRTGGVRYEQYF	TRBV11-2	TRBD1	.	19	TRBJ2-7
TGTGCCAGCTCACCACCGGCAGGGGACACTGAAGCTTTCTTT	CASSPPAGDTEAFF	TRBV18	.	few	14	TRBJ1-1
TGTGCCAGTAGTATCGCAGGCCACACAGATACGCAGTATTTT	CASSIAGHTDTQYF	TRBV19	.	.	14	TRBJ2-3
TGTGCCAGCAGCGGTACAGGGGTTAGGTCCTACAATGAGCAGTTCTTC	CASSGTGVRSYNEQFF	TRBV5-4	TRBD1	.	16	TRBJ2-1
TGTGCCATCAGTGGGGACAGGGCGGAAACTGAAGCTTTCTTT	CAISGDRAETEAFF	TRBV10-3	TRBD1	.	14	TRBJ1-1
TGTGCCAGCAGCATAACCGGGACAGGGGTTGGCTACACCTTC	CASSITGTGVGYTF	TRBV11-2	TRBD1	.	14	TRBJ1-2
TGTGCCAGCAGCCCATACCTCGACAGGGGGAGTGGAAACACCATATATTTT	CASSPYLDRGSGNTIYF	TRBV7-3	TRBD1	.	17	TRBJ1-3
TGTGCCAGCAGCTTTGGAGGAGCTCGGGCTGGGGCCAACGTCCTGACTTTC	CASSFGGARAGANVLTF	TRBV7-3	.	.	17	TRBJ2-6